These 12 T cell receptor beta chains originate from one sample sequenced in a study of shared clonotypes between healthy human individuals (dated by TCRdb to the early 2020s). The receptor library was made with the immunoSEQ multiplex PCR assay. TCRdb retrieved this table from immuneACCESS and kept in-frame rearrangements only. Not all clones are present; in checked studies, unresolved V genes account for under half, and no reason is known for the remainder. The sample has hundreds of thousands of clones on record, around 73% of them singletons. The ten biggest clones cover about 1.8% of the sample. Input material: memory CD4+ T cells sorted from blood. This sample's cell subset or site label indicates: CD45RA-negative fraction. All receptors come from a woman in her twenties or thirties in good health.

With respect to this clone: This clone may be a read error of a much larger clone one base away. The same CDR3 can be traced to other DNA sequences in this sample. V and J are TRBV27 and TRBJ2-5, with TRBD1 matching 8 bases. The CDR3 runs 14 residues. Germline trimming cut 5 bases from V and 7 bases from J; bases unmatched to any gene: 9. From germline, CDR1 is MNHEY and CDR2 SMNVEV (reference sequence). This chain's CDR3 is CASSPWTGRGTQYF. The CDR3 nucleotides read TGTGCCAGCAGTCCATGGACAGGGCGGGGGACCCAGTACTTC.

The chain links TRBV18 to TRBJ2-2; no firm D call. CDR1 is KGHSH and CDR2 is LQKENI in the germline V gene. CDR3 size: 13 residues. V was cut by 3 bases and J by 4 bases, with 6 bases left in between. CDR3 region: CASSPGSTGELFF. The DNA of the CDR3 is TGTGCCAGCTCACCGGGGTCCACCGGGGAGCTGTTTTTT.

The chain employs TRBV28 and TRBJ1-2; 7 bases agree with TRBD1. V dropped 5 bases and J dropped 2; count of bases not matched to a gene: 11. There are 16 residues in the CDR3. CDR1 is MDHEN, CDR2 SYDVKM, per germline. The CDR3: CASSRFPEGGNYGYTF. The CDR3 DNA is TGTGCCAGCAGTAGGTTCCCGGAAGGGGGCAACTATGGCTACACCTTC.

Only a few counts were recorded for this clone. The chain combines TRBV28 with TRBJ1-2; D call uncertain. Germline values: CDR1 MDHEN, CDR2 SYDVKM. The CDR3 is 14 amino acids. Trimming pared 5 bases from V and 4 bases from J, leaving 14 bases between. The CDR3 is CASSLYTAPYGYTF. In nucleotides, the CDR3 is TGTGCCAGCAGTCTCTATACAGCCCCCTATGGCTACACCTTC.

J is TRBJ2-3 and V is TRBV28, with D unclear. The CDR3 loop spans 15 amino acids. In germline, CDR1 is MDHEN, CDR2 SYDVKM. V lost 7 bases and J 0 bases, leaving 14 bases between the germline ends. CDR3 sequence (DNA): TGTGCCAGCACCGACCCCCAAGGAAGCACAGATACGCAGTATTTT. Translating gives CASTDPQGSTDTQYF.

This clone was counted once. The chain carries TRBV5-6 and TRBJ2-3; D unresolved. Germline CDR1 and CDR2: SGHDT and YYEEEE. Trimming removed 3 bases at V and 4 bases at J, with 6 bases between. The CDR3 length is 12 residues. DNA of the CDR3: TGTGCCAGCAGCTCAATCCCAGATACGCAGTATTTT. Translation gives CASSSIPDTQYF.

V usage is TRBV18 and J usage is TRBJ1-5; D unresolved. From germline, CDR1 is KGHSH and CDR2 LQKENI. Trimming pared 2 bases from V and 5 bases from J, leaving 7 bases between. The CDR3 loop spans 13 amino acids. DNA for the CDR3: TGTGCCAGCTCACCATTGCAAGATCAGCCCCAGCATTTT. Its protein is CASSPLQDQPQHF. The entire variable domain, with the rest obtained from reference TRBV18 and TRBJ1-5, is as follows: NAGVMQNPRHLVRRRGQEARLRCSPMKGHSHVYWYRQLPEEGLKFMVYLQKENIIDESGMPKERFSAEFPKEGPSILRIQQVVRGDSAAYFCASSPLQDQPQHFGDGTRLSIL.

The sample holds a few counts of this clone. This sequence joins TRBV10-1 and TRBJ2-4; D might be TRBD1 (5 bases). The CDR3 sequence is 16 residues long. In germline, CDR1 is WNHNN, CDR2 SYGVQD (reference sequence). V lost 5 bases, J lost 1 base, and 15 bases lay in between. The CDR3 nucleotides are TGCGCCAGCAGTCCAGGGTCGGTGGGTGCCAAAAACATTCAGTACTTC. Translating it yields CASSPGSVGAKNIQYF.

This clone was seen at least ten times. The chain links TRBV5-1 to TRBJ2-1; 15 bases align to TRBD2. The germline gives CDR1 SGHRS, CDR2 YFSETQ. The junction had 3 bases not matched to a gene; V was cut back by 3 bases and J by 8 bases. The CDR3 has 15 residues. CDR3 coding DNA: TGCGCCAGCAGCTCGGGACTAGCGGGAGGCGATGAGCAGTTCTTC. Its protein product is CASSSGLAGGDEQFF.

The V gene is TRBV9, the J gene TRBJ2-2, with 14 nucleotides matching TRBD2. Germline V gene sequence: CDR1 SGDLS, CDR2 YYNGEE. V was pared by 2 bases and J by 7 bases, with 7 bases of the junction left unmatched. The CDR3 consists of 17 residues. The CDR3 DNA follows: TGTGCCAGCAGCGTCGGGACTAGCGGGAGAAGAGGCGGGGAGCTGTTTTTT. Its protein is CASSVGTSGRRGGELFF.

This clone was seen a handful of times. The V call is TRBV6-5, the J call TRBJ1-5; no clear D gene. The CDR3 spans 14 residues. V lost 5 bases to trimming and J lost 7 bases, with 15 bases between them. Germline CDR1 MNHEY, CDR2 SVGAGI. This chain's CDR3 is CASSPRRVNQPQHF. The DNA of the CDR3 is TGTGCCAGCAGTCCCCGAAGGGTAAACCAGCCCCAGCATTTT.

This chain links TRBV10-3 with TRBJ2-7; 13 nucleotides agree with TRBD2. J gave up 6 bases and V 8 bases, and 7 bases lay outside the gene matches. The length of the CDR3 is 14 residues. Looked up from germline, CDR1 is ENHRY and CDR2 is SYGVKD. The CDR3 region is CAIGGLAGAGEQYF. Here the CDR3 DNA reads TGTGCCATCGGAGGACTAGCGGGAGCTGGCGAGCAGTACTTC.